This TCR beta chain emerged from a study of control samples from healthy donors and cancer patients. This clone occurred once. Assay: immunoSEQ multiplex PCR; the TCRdb copy retains only in-frame clones and omits some. The sample lists about 98,000 clones, approximately 90% occurring once. The source of this sequence is a young woman in good health. Material: blood.

The CDR3: CASGLVGLANEQFF. The CDR3 DNA reads TGTGCTAGTGGTTTGGTCGGACTAGCTAATGAGCAGTTCTTC. The chain links TRBV12-5 to TRBJ2-1; 8 positions match TRBD2. Germline V gives CDR1 LGHNT, CDR2 FRNRAP. The CDR3 consists of 14 residues. Unmatched junction bases numbered 2, after V lost 0 bases and J lost 7 bases.